These 29 T cell receptor beta chains came from one sample sequenced in a study of Ad26.COV2.S vaccination and SARS-CoV-2 variants. The method was immunoSEQ multiplex PCR; TCRdb's version includes in-frame clones alone and lacks a portion of them. The sample includes about 350,000 clones, 92% of them seen just once. Sequenced here: peripheral blood, sampled after recovery from COVID-19. These receptors all come from a human donor who had recovered from COVID-19.

This clone occurred a few times. The chain couples TRBV7-8 to TRBJ1-5; 7 positions match TRBD1. With V trimmed by 1 base and J by 2 bases, 5 bases remained unmatched. This CDR3 spans 16 amino acids. In germline, CDR1 is SGHVS, CDR2 FQNEAQ. The CDR3 reads CASSLGQGTGNQPQHF. The CDR3 DNA reads as TGTGCCAGCAGCTTAGGACAGGGAACTGGCAATCAGCCCCAGCATTTT.

The rearrangement uses TRBV5-4 and TRBJ2-2; D perhaps matches TRBD2 (7 bases). The CDR3 covers 17 residues. The germline V gene encodes CDR1 SGHNT and CDR2 YYREEE (reference sequence). V was trimmed by 2 bases and J by 5 bases, leaving 19 bases between them. CDR3 loop: CASSFFRGGAATGELFF. DNA for the CDR3: TGTGCCAGCAGCTTTTTTCGTGGGGGGGCGGCTACCGGGGAGCTGTTTTTT. The complete variable domain, with remaining parts taken from reference TRBV5-4 and TRBJ2-2, reads ETGVTQSPTHLIKTRGQQVTLRCSSQSGHNTVSWYQQALGQGPQFIFQYYREEENGRGNFPPRFSGLQFPNYSSELNVNALELDDSALYLCASSFFRGGAATGELFFGEGSRLTVL.

V usage is TRBV6-5 and J usage is TRBJ2-5; maybe TRBD1 (6 bases). V gave up 5 bases and J gave up 4 bases, with 17 bases separating them. Germline V gene lookup returns CDR1 MNHEY and CDR2 SVGAGI. This CDR3 region has 15 residues. The CDR3 loop is CASSLDMTGGETQYF. Here the CDR3 DNA reads TGTGCCAGCAGTCTTGACATGACAGGAGGAGAGACCCAGTACTTC.

The sample holds one count of this clone. The chain employs TRBV6-5 and TRBJ1-5; 9 bases are shared with TRBD1. Germline CDR1 is MNHEY and CDR2 is SVGAGI. This CDR3 has 15 amino acids. The J segment lost 8 bases and the V segment lost 4 bases, leaving 9 bases of the junction unmatched. The CDR3 protein is CASSSMGQGEEPQHF. The CDR3 DNA follows: TGTGCCAGCAGTTCAATGGGACAGGGCGAGGAGCCCCAGCATTTT.

About this clone itself: The junction departs from the called germline gene at one end, perhaps through a read error. The gene calls are TRBV5-5 and TRBJ1-5; D unclear. The CDR3 extends over 15 amino acids. The V gene's germline CDR1 is SGHKS and CDR2 YYEKEE (reference sequence). CDR3 sequence: CVSSLKVARDQPQHF. CDR3 nucleotide sequence: TGTGTCAGCAGCCTGAAAGTGGCGCGAGATCAGCCCCAGCATTTT.

The chain links TRBV7-3 to TRBJ2-1; 11 bases map to TRBD2. Germline lookup yields CDR1 SGHTA and CDR2 FQGTGA. The ends lost 2 bases at V and 9 bases at J; junction bases unmatched: 6. The CDR3 is made up of 15 amino acids. Written as DNA, the CDR3 is TGTGCCAGCAGCTTAGCTCTAGCGGGGGGACTTGAGCAGTTCTTC. Translated, it gives CASSLALAGGLEQFF.

The chain joins TRBV27 to TRBJ1-2; TRBD1 matches at 7 bases. CDR3 length equals 15 residues. The V gene end was trimmed by 3 bases and the J gene end by 4 bases; junction bases not matched to a gene: 8. CDR1 MNHEY and CDR2 SMNVEV come from the germline V gene (reference sequence). In DNA, the CDR3 is TGTGCCAGCAGTTTGGTCGGAGGGGGCGGCTATGGCTACACCTTC. Translation gives CASSLVGGGGYGYTF.

The V gene is TRBV5-8, the J gene TRBJ1-5; 8 bases map to TRBD1. Looked up from germline, CDR1 is SGHTS and CDR2 is YDEGEE. CDR3 size: 16 residues. V lost 3 bases to trimming and J lost 3 bases; unmatched junction nucleotides: 8. The CDR3 sequence: CASSYGTGVINQPQHF. The DNA of the CDR3 is TGTGCCAGCAGCTACGGGACAGGAGTCATCAATCAGCCCCAGCATTTT.

This chain uses TRBV7-2 with TRBJ2-3; 8 positions agree with TRBD1. CDR1 and CDR2 (germline): SGHTA, FQGNSA. V trimming: 2 bases; J trimming: 4 bases; junction bases outside the gene matches: 5. The CDR3 runs 15 residues. The CDR3 DNA reads as TGTGCCAGCAGCTTAATGGACAGGGAGGCAGATACGCAGTATTTT. This gives the protein CASSLMDREADTQYF.

Here the CDR3 DNA reads TGTGCCAGCAGTTCTAGGGCCCAGCTTAGCTCCTACGAGCAGTACTTC. This sequence encodes CASSSRAQLSSYEQYF. The chain couples TRBV7-8 to TRBJ2-7; D unclear. Germline lookup yields CDR1 SGHVS and CDR2 FQNEAQ. There are 16 residues in the CDR3. V gave up 6 bases and J gave up 0 bases, with 18 bases separating them.

The gene calls are TRBV5-1 and TRBJ1-5; 9 nucleotides agree with TRBD1. This CDR3 has 15 residues. CDR1 and CDR2 (germline): SGHRS, YFSETQ. J was trimmed by 7 bases and V by 4 bases; bases with no gene match: 9. This CDR3 is CASSQGTGRFQPQHF. CDR3 in DNA: TGCGCCAGCAGCCAGGGGACAGGGAGGTTCCAGCCCCAGCATTTT.

J is TRBJ2-5 and V is TRBV3-1 (or the pseudogene TRBV3-2), with a tentative D call TRBD1 (5 bases). The V end lost 2 bases, the J end lost 7 bases, and 14 bases lay between the germline ends. The CDR3 totals 14 residues. From germline, CDR1 is LGHDT and CDR2 YNNKEL (reference sequence). CDR3 sequence: CASSQQRQGATQYF. Written as DNA, the CDR3 is TGTGCCAGCAGCCAACAGCGCCAGGGTGCGACCCAGTACTTC.

The V and J genes are TRBV6-6 and TRBJ2-1, with a weak D call TRBD2 (6 bases). The CDR3 consists of 15 residues. V was trimmed by 5 bases and J by 6 bases, leaving 17 bases between them. CDR1 is MNHNY and CDR2 is SVGAGI in the germline V gene (reference sequence). The DNA for the CDR3 is TGTGCCAGCAGTCCCCCCGGGACTGGATTCAATGAGCAGTTCTTC. Translation gives CASSPPGTGFNEQFF.

The chain recombines TRBV25-1 with TRBJ1-2; possibly TRBD1 for D (6 bases). Per germline, CDR1 MGHDK and CDR2 SYGVNS. The germline V and J ends were trimmed by 2 bases and 5 bases, with 12 bases remaining between them. The CDR3 extends over 14 amino acids. CDR3 DNA sequence: TGTGCCAGCAGTGAACCGGACAGTCGGTATGGCTACACCTTC. Amino acid sequence: CASSEPDSRYGYTF.

This chain joins TRBV6-5 and TRBJ1-1; weak D call: TRBD1 (5 bases). This CDR3 has 13 amino acids. V dropped 3 bases and J dropped 7 bases, with 12 bases sitting between them. Germline CDR1 reads MNHEY; CDR2 reads SVGAGI. The CDR3 DNA is TGTGCCAGCAGTTATCCCGGACACGGTGAAGCTTTCTTT. This translates into CASSYPGHGEAFF.

This clone came up a few times. This rearrangement joins TRBV15 to TRBJ1-1; unclear D gene. Trimming cost V 1 base and J 0 bases, with 3 bases left between them. This CDR3 is built from 13 residues. Germline V gene data show CDR1 as LNHNV and CDR2 as YYDKDF (reference sequence). DNA of the CDR3: TGTGCCACCAGCAGAGGTATGAACACTGAAGCTTTCTTT. It translates to CATSRGMNTEAFF.

This clone has only one observation. This rearrangement joins TRBV7-7 to TRBJ2-1; perhaps TRBD1 as D (6 bases). V was shortened by 1 base and J by 2 bases, with 9 bases between the two germline ends. The length of the CDR3 is 15 residues. Germline assignment: CDR1 SSHAT and CDR2 FNYEAQ (reference sequence). CDR3 sequence reads: CASSLEQGPYNEQFF. The CDR3 DNA sequence: TGTGCCAGCAGCTTAGAACAGGGCCCCTACAATGAGCAGTTCTTC.

The gene calls are TRBV5-1 and TRBJ2-7; D assignment may be TRBD1 or TRBD2 (5 bases each). The CDR3 has 16 residues. Germline V lookup: CDR1 SGHRS, CDR2 YFSETQ. Between the trimmed V and J ends, which lost 3 bases and 5 bases, there was a span of 21 bases. The CDR3 DNA is TGCGCCAGCAGCTGGAGACCCGGGACGGGCGTTGACGAGCAGTACTTC. It specifies CASSWRPGTGVDEQYF.

V gene TRBV19 combines with J gene TRBJ2-7; the D gene is possibly TRBD2 (5 bases). CDR1 LNHDA and CDR2 SQIVND come from the germline V gene (reference sequence). Between the trimmed V and J ends, which lost 6 bases and 2 bases, there was a span of 17 bases. The CDR3 is 15 amino acids. This chain's CDR3 is CASSQAAESTYEQYF. CDR3 in DNA: TGTGCCAGTAGCCAAGCGGCCGAATCGACCTACGAGCAGTACTTC. The full variable domain, with the rest looked up from reference TRBV19 and TRBJ2-7, is DGGITQSPKYLFRKEGQNVTLSCEQNLNHDAMYWYRQDPGQGLRLIYYSQIVNDFQKGDIAEGYSVSREKKESFPLTVTSAQKNPTAFYLCASSQAAESTYEQYFGPGTRLTVT.

This clone showed up just once. The chain links TRBV6-6 to TRBJ1-3, with TRBD1 matching 8 bases. CDR3 length: 14 residues. V was clipped by 6 bases and J by 5 bases; unmatched bases: 6. Germline CDR1 MNHNY, CDR2 SVGAGI (reference sequence). DNA of the CDR3: TGTGCCAGCAGCGACAGGGGCGCGAGAAACACCATATATTTT. Translation: CASSDRGARNTIYF.

This chain uses TRBV5-5 with TRBJ1-1; D is ambiguous. The length of the CDR3 is 14 residues. Germline lookup yields CDR1 SGHKS and CDR2 YYEKEE (reference sequence). V was clipped by 0 bases and J by 1 base, with 7 bases between them. CDR3: CASSLEWGNTEAFF. The CDR3 DNA follows: TGTGCCAGCAGCTTGGAGTGGGGGAACACTGAAGCTTTCTTT.

The genes are TRBV5-8 and TRBJ1-6, with D possibly matching TRBD1 (6 bases). The V end lost 4 bases, the J end lost 4 bases, and 9 bases lay between the germline ends. Germline V gene data show CDR1 as SGHTS and CDR2 as YDEGEE. The CDR3 length is 14 residues. The CDR3 reads CASSGGQYNSPLHF. The CDR3 nucleotides read TGTGCCAGCAGCGGAGGACAGTATAATTCACCCCTCCACTTT.

This clone appeared once. The CDR3 DNA reads as TGTGCCAGCAGCTTAGCAGGGGGGCCCTATGGCTACACCTTC. Protein sequence: CASSLAGGPYGYTF. The chain uses TRBV13 and TRBJ1-2, with 7 bases that match TRBD1. After removal of 1 base from V and 4 bases from J, the junction contained 3 bases not matched to a gene. Germline V gene data show CDR1 as PRHDT and CDR2 as FYEKMQ (reference sequence). CDR3 size: 14 residues. Complete variable domain (other parts from reference TRBV13 and TRBJ1-2): AAGVIQSPRHLIKEKRETATLKCYPIPRHDTVYWYQQGPGQDPQFLISFYEKMQSDKGSIPDRFSAQQFSDYHSELNMSSLELGDSALYFCASSLAGGPYGYTFGSGTRLTVV.

V is TRBV12-3 or TRBV12-4 and J is TRBJ2-7, with D unresolved. There are 12 residues in the CDR3. V lost 5 bases and J 2 bases, leaving 7 bases between the germline ends. CDR3: CASSQDPYEQYF. The DNA of the CDR3 is TGTGCCAGCAGTCAGGACCCCTACGAGCAGTACTTC.

The chain is built from TRBV10-1 and TRBJ2-3; 10 bases are a match to TRBD2. The length of the CDR3 is 17 residues. V lost 0 bases and J lost 4; bases outside the gene matches: 7. Looked up from germline, CDR1 is WNHNN and CDR2 is SYGVQD (reference sequence). The CDR3 region is CASSESSGGGYSDTQYF. CDR3 DNA: TGCGCCAGCAGTGAGTCAAGCGGGGGGGGTTATTCAGATACGCAGTATTTT.

The CDR3 coding sequence is TGTGCCAGCAGTTCCTCGGGACAGTCCTCTGGGGCCAACGTCCTGACTTTC. Protein: CASSSSGQSSGANVLTF. The chain employs TRBV27 and TRBJ2-6, with 7 bases that match TRBD1. After removal of 4 bases from V and 0 bases from J, the junction contained 6 bases not matched to a gene. Germline V gene sequence: CDR1 MNHEY, CDR2 SMNVEV (reference sequence). The CDR3 loop spans 17 amino acids. The full variable domain, in which reference TRBV27 and TRBJ2-6 provide the parts outside the CDR3, is EAQVTQNPRYLITVTGKKLTVTCSQNMNHEYMSWYRQDPGLGLRQIYYSMNVEVTDKGDVPEGYKVSRKEKRNFPLILESPSPNQTSLYFCASSSSGQSSGANVLTFGAGSRLTVL.

The chain recombines TRBV6-5 with TRBJ1-4; weak D call: TRBD1 (5 bases). V was trimmed by 7 bases and J by 4 bases, leaving 13 bases between them. Germline loops: CDR1 MNHEY, CDR2 SVGAGI. CDR3 size: 14 residues. The CDR3 is CASKSRGDNEKLFF. The DNA of the CDR3 is TGTGCCAGCAAAAGTAGAGGGGATAATGAAAAACTGTTTTTT.

As DNA, the CDR3 is TGTGCCAGCAGCTTAGTTCCCCGCAAGGGGCTCTATGGCTACACCTTC. It is translated as CASSLVPRKGLYGYTF. The chain links TRBV7-9 to TRBJ1-2; tentatively, D is TRBD1 (5 bases). The CDR3 sequence is 16 residues long. V lost 1 base and J lost 4, with 16 bases in between. Per the germline V gene, CDR1 is SEHNR and CDR2 is FQNEAQ (reference sequence).

This clone has just a few counts. V and J are TRBV2 and TRBJ1-6, with 7 bases identical to TRBD1. The V gene end was trimmed by 6 bases and the J gene end by 8 bases; junction bases not matched to a gene: 10. The germline CDR1 and CDR2 sequences are SNHLY and FYNNEI. The CDR3 runs to 15 residues. The CDR3 loop is CASRERDSDYSPLHF. Here the CDR3 DNA reads TGTGCCAGCAGGGAACGGGACAGCGACTATTCACCCCTCCACTTT. Looking up the rest from reference TRBV2 and TRBJ1-6 gives the full variable domain: EPEVTQTPSHQVTQMGQEVILRCVPISNHLYFYWYRQILGQKVEFLVSFYNNEISEKSEIFDDQFSVERPDGSNFTLKIRSTKLEDSAMYFCASRERDSDYSPLHFGNGTRLTVT.